The 29 T cell receptor beta chains reported below all come from one sample, sequenced in a study of blood T cell repertoires in COVID-19. TCRdb keeps only in-frame clones here, not all; method: immunoSEQ multiplex PCR. The sample contains roughly 250,000 clones, roughly 90% of which appear only once. Sequenced input: PBMCs or T cells enriched from blood (not recorded which). Source of these receptors: a woman in her forties or fifties who had recovered from COVID-19.

The chain joins TRBV4-1 to TRBJ2-1; 10 bases are a match to TRBD2. This CDR3 spans 16 amino acids. CDR1 MGHRA and CDR2 YSYEKL come from the germline V gene. Trimming took 3 bases from V and 9 from J; bases not matched to a gene: 11. The CDR3 DNA reads TGCGCCAGCAGCCAGGCTCTAGCGGGAGTTACCACTGAGCAGTTCTTC. Translation gives CASSQALAGVTTEQFF.

The chain links TRBV7-6 to TRBJ2-1; D possibly corresponds to TRBD2 (6 bases). The CDR3 loop spans 16 amino acids. Germline CDR1 SGHVS, CDR2 FNYEAQ. The germline V and J ends were trimmed by 7 bases and 7 bases, with 23 bases remaining between them. Written as DNA, the CDR3 is TGTGCCAGCACCCTAAATCGGGGGACGGGAGAAAATGAGCAGTTCTTC. Translating gives CASTLNRGTGENEQFF.

This rearrangement joins TRBV29-1 to TRBJ1-1; D is possibly TRBD1 (5 bases). The CDR3 is 13 residues long. Germline V gives CDR1 SQVTM, CDR2 ANQGSEA. Trimming pared 2 bases from V and 5 bases from J, leaving 12 bases between. CDR3 nucleotides: TGCAGCGTTGAATATCAGGGAGGAACTGAAGCTTTCTTT. Its protein is CSVEYQGGTEAFF. Combining the CDR3 with reference TRBV29-1 and TRBJ1-1 gives the whole variable domain SAVISQKPSRDICQRGTSLTIQCQVDSQVTMMFWYRQQPGQSLTLIATANQGSEATYESGFVIDKFPISRPNLTFSTLTVSNMSPEDSSIYLCSVEYQGGTEAFFGQGTRLTVV.

V and J are TRBV19 and TRBJ2-7, with 8 bases lining up with TRBD1. Unmatched junction bases numbered 8, after V lost 6 bases and J lost 1 base. Per germline, CDR1 LNHDA and CDR2 SQIVND (reference sequence). CDR3 size: 15 residues. CDR3 nucleotides: TGTGCCAGTAGCCTCACCGGGACAGGATCCTACGAGCAGTACTTC. Translating it yields CASSLTGTGSYEQYF.

A note on this clone: Other DNA sequences in this specimen translate into the identical CDR3. The rearrangement links TRBV3-1 (or the pseudogene TRBV3-2) to TRBJ1-1; D is perhaps TRBD1 (5 bases). Per the germline V gene, CDR1 is LGHDT and CDR2 is YNNKEL (reference sequence). The CDR3 loop spans 14 amino acids. V was cut by 2 bases and J by 2 bases, with 9 bases left in between. The CDR3 is CASSQTQGNTEAFF. CDR3 in DNA: TGTGCCAGCAGCCAAACGCAGGGAAACACTGAAGCTTTCTTT.

The chain is built from TRBV24-1 and TRBJ2-1, with TRBD2 matching 9 bases. The V gene's germline CDR1 is KGHDR and CDR2 SFDVKD. CDR3 length: 14 residues. V lost 2 bases and J lost 12; bases outside the gene matches: 7. The CDR3 DNA reads TGTGCCACCAGTGATTCAGGGTTAGCGGGAGTGCAGTTCTTC. Its translation: CATSDSGLAGVQFF.

This chain connects TRBV5-1 to TRBJ2-7; 8 positions agree with TRBD1. In germline, CDR1 is SGHRS, CDR2 YFSETQ. This CDR3 is built from 15 residues. V trimming: 3 bases; J trimming: 0 bases; junction bases outside the gene matches: 5. The CDR3 DNA is TGCGCCAGCAGCTCTGGCGGGACAGGCTCCTACGAGCAGTACTTC. It encodes CASSSGGTGSYEQYF.

This clone was seen only once. J is TRBJ2-3 and V is TRBV28, with D tentatively TRBD1 (5 bases). This CDR3 region has 14 residues. V lost 5 bases and J 6 bases, leaving 15 bases between the germline ends. Germline V lookup: CDR1 MDHEN, CDR2 SYDVKM. CDR3 sequence reads: CASSTRVPIDTQYF. The CDR3, as DNA: TGTGCCAGCAGTACCAGGGTCCCGATCGATACGCAGTATTTT.

The chain joins TRBV23-1 to TRBJ1-2, with 7 bases identical to TRBD1. TRBV23-1 is an open reading frame whose function is uncertain. The CDR3 is 21 residues long. V dropped 1 base and J dropped 0; count of bases not matched to a gene: 20. The CDR3 sequence: CASSQCRGQAIRVRTNYGYTF. The DNA for the CDR3 is TGCGCCAGCAGTCAATGTAGAGGACAGGCCATAAGGGTTCGGACTAACTATGGCTACACCTTC.

The chain is built from TRBV7-6 and TRBJ2-1; D may be TRBD1 (7 bases). The CDR3 runs to 13 residues. Germline V gene data show CDR1 as SGHVS and CDR2 as FNYEAQ. The V and J ends lost 1 base and 10 bases respectively, with 11 bases between them. CDR3: CASSLEGAGEQFF. The CDR3 DNA follows: TGTGCCAGCAGCTTAGAGGGGGCGGGGGAGCAGTTCTTC.

The rearrangement joins TRBV5-1 to TRBJ1-1; D may be TRBD1 (6 bases). The CDR3 is 18 residues long. CDR1 and CDR2 (germline): SGHRS, YFSETQ. Trimming left V 4 bases short and J 0 bases short, with 22 bases between. CDR3 coding DNA: TGCGCCAGCAGCCCCTCGGTGGGGGCGCGAAGAATGAACACTGAAGCTTTCTTT. This codes for CASSPSVGARRMNTEAFF.

The rearrangement links TRBV30 to TRBJ1-1; D gene ambiguous. Deletions cut 0 bases from V and 4 bases from J, with 9 bases between. The CDR3 extends over 13 amino acids. CDR1 is GTSNPN and CDR2 is SVGIG in the germline V gene (reference sequence). The CDR3 region is CAWSVQEGTEAFF. The DNA for the CDR3 is TGTGCCTGGAGTGTGCAGGAGGGCACTGAAGCTTTCTTT.

This clone came up a few times. The V and J genes are TRBV4-2 and TRBJ1-5; possible D gene TRBD1, 5 bases. This CDR3 comprises 15 residues. Between the trimmed V and J ends, which lost 1 base and 0 bases, there was a span of 7 bases. Germline V CDR1 and CDR2: LGHNA, YNFKEQ. The CDR3 DNA reads TGTGCCAGCAGCCAAGGACAGTATAGCAATCAGCCCCAGCATTTT. Translated: CASSQGQYSNQPQHF.

CDR3 bases: TGTGCCAGCAGCTTAGCAGGAAACGAGCAGTACTTC. Protein: CASSLAGNEQYF. The chain carries TRBV11-2 and TRBJ2-7; D is ambiguous. The CDR3 contains 12 residues. Germline lookup yields CDR1 SGHAT and CDR2 FQNNGV. The ends were cut back, 1 base at V and 5 bases at J, with 6 bases in the middle.

The genes are TRBV7-9 and TRBJ1-1; perhaps TRBD1 as D (5 bases). This CDR3 spans 15 amino acids. With 6 bases removed from V and 8 bases from J, the gap between germline ends came to 22 bases. Germline CDR1 SEHNR, CDR2 FQNEAQ (reference sequence). This CDR3 is CASSGGGARSKEAFF. The CDR3 bases are TGTGCCAGCAGTGGGGGAGGGGCCAGGAGCAAGGAAGCTTTCTTT.

The chain's CDR3 is CASSHPGTGDYEQYF. The DNA of the CDR3 is TGTGCCAGCTCACATCCCGGGACAGGGGATTACGAGCAGTACTTC. This chain joins TRBV18 and TRBJ2-7; 10 positions agree with TRBD1. J was trimmed by 4 bases and V by 4 bases; bases with no gene match: 7. From germline, CDR1 is KGHSH and CDR2 LQKENI. The length of the CDR3 is 15 residues.

The V call is TRBV2, the J call TRBJ2-5; TRBD1 agrees at 8 bases. Germline-derived CDR1 and CDR2 are SNHLY and FYNNEI. V shed 6 bases and J 1 base; nucleotides not matched to a gene: 7. The CDR3 is 15 amino acids. CDR3 sequence: CASRWFQGAQETQYF. The CDR3, as DNA: TGTGCCAGCAGGTGGTTTCAGGGGGCCCAAGAGACCCAGTACTTC.

There are a few counts of this clone. The chain combines TRBV14 with TRBJ2-5, with D possibly matching TRBD1 (5 bases). V lost 5 bases and J 2 bases, leaving 15 bases between the germline ends. This CDR3 is built from 15 residues. CDR1 SGHDN and CDR2 FVKESK come from the germline V gene. The CDR3 sequence is CASSGWGGVQETQYF. The CDR3 bases are TGTGCCAGCAGCGGATGGGGCGGAGTGCAAGAGACCCAGTACTTC.

The chain recombines TRBV5-6 with TRBJ2-7; D perhaps matches TRBD1 (6 bases). Germline V gene sequence: CDR1 SGHDT, CDR2 YYEEEE. The CDR3 has 12 amino acids. Deletions cut 4 bases from V and 4 bases from J, with 9 bases between. In nucleotides, the CDR3 is TGTGCCAGCAGCACCCAGGGGTACGAGCAGTACTTC. As protein: CASSTQGYEQYF.

This clone has just one count. The same CDR3 also results from other DNA sequences found in this sample. The chain employs TRBV10-2 and TRBJ1-1; D call uncertain. CDR3 length equals 13 residues. The V end was cut by 4 bases, the J end by 3 bases, with 9 bases between. Germline V gene sequence: CDR1 WSHSY, CDR2 SAAADI. CDR3 sequence reads: CASSAPGYTEAFF. CDR3 coding DNA: TGCGCCAGCAGTGCACCGGGGTACACTGAAGCTTTCTTT.

The chain is built from TRBV19 and TRBJ2-2; 9 bases match TRBD2. The CDR3 covers 15 residues. Germline V gene data show CDR1 as LNHDA and CDR2 as SQIVND (reference sequence). V lost 3 bases to trimming and J lost 6 bases; unmatched junction nucleotides: 5. In DNA form, the CDR3 reads TGTGCCAGTAGTATCACAAGCGGGAGGTCCGGGGAGCTGTTTTTT. Residues: CASSITSGRSGELFF.

This chain uses TRBV28 with TRBJ2-1; tentatively, D is TRBD2 (5 bases). Trimming stripped 8 bases from V and 7 bases from J, with 15 bases between. From germline, CDR1 is MDHEN and CDR2 SYDVKM. This CDR3 contains 13 residues. This CDR3 reads CASLRGGGNEQFF. CDR3 DNA: TGTGCCAGCCTCAGAGGAGGTGGGAATGAGCAGTTCTTC.

The rearrangement links TRBV28 to TRBJ1-1; 7 bases align to TRBD1. Trimming cost V 5 bases and J 1 base; bases outside gene matches: 7. Germline CDR1 and CDR2: MDHEN and SYDVKM. The CDR3 is 15 amino acids. This CDR3 is CASSPSGTANTEAFF. The CDR3 DNA reads TGTGCCAGCAGTCCGTCCGGGACAGCGAACACTGAAGCTTTCTTT. Drawing the rest from reference TRBV28 and TRBJ1-1, the complete variable domain is DVKVTQSSRYLVKRTGEKVFLECVQDMDHENMFWYRQDPGLGLRLIYFSYDVKMKEKGDIPEGYSVSREKKERFSLILESASTNQTSMYLCASSPSGTANTEAFFGQGTRLTVV.

The chain is built from TRBV3-1 (or the pseudogene TRBV3-2) and TRBJ2-1; D unresolved. Trimming removed 4 bases at V and 1 base at J, with 5 bases between. The germline V gene encodes CDR1 LGHDT and CDR2 YNNKEL (reference sequence). The CDR3 is 13 residues long. CDR3 sequence reads: CASSPSSYNEQFF. The CDR3 DNA sequence: TGTGCCAGCAGCCCCTCTTCCTACAATGAGCAGTTCTTC.

The chain employs TRBV7-9 and TRBJ1-1, with D possibly matching TRBD1 (6 bases). Deletions cut 5 bases from V and 0 bases from J, with 19 bases between. Germline-derived CDR1 and CDR2 are SEHNR and FQNEAQ (reference sequence). This CDR3 spans 17 amino acids. CDR3 sequence reads: CASSQVFQGPMNTEAFF. The DNA of the CDR3 is TGTGCCAGCAGCCAGGTTTTTCAGGGGCCCATGAACACTGAAGCTTTCTTT.

The chain carries TRBV3-1 (or the pseudogene TRBV3-2) and TRBJ1-1, with D possibly being TRBD1 (5 bases). Trimming cost V 1 base and J 9 bases, with 18 bases left between them. The CDR3 contains 15 residues. Germline CDR1 LGHDT, CDR2 YNNKEL (reference sequence). The CDR3 loop is CASSQGSGGGMKAFF. In DNA form, the CDR3 reads TGTGCCAGCAGCCAAGGAAGTGGCGGGGGGATGAAAGCTTTCTTT.

The V and J genes are TRBV24-1 and TRBJ2-7, with 13 positions matching TRBD2. CDR3 size: 15 residues. Losses at the gene ends were 5 bases for V and 5 bases for J; bases not matched to a gene: 5. Germline assignment: CDR1 KGHDR and CDR2 SFDVKD. CDR3 bases: TGTGCCACCAGTGGCGGACTAGCGGGAGTACACGAGCAGTACTTC. Its protein product is CATSGGLAGVHEQYF.

The chain couples TRBV28 to TRBJ1-5; D is uncertain. This CDR3 has 12 amino acids. Trimming removed 3 bases from V and 6 bases from J, with 6 bases in between. In germline, CDR1 is MDHEN, CDR2 SYDVKM. DNA for the CDR3: TGTGCCAGCAGTTTCCGGGGTCAGCCCCAGCATTTT. Protein product: CASSFRGQPQHF.

This chain uses TRBV28 with TRBJ1-2; 9 nucleotides align to TRBD1. Unmatched junction bases numbered 5, after V lost 10 bases and J lost 2 bases. The CDR3 length is 13 residues. Germline CDR1 and CDR2: MDHEN and SYDVKM. The CDR3 nucleotides are TGTGCCACCGAAGGGACAGGGAACTATGGCTACACCTTC. Translating it yields CATEGTGNYGYTF.